This record concerns one T cell receptor beta chain sequence. Trimming took 2 bases from V and 4 from J; bases not matched to a gene: 11. Per germline, CDR1 ENHRY and CDR2 SYGVKD. This CDR3 has 16 amino acids. TCRdb re-derived calls from the RT-PCR reads in MiXCR, one entry per CDR3 protein. The sample lists more than 600,000 distinct CDR3 sequences, over 12% occurring once. Sequencing was performed on memory CD4+ T cells from blood. The chain has TRBV10-3 and TRBJ2-7, with 7 positions matching TRBD1. The source of this sequence is a female donor in good health, serving as a healthy control. This CDR3 is CAISEGVGRGIYEQYF. The CDR3 DNA is TGTGCCATCAGTGAGGGGGTTGGCAGGGGGATTTACGAGCAGTACTTC.